The TCR beta chain described here comes from a study of blood T cell repertoires in COVID-19 (dated by TCRdb to 2018 to 2021). General notes on the study: Collaborator samples came from the United States, Italy and Spain and covered acute and convalescent phases of COVID-19. Where HLA class I and class II types were available, the types were taken from metadata supplied by the sample provider, not from assay-based typing. Samples came from the ongoing ImmuneRACE study (first 160 participants) plus 1,254 subjects from 6 global collaborators. The repertoires were made available in a free public database intended to serve as a resource for research on the immune response to SARS-CoV-2. Deeply sampled blood TCRbeta repertoires from subjects exposed to, actively infected with, or recovered from COVID-19 were included in the dataset. A de-identified subject ID, COVID-19 status, age in years and sex were almost always included in the sample metadata. The prospective study material was composed of cDNA or gDNA derived from T cells, B-cell-depleted T cells, or PBMCs.

What the authors observed across the whole study: How much clinical and demographic metadata was included differed by source and by participant, and the metadata was provided uncurated.

TCRbeta CDR3 regions were amplified from genomic DNA by means of the immunoSEQ Assay, a bias-controlled multiplex PCR. The original pipeline was this. The number of nucleated cells in each sample was estimated by amplification of reference gene primers within the assay. To quantify the absolute abundance of each unique TCRbeta CDR3 rearrangement, sequence reads were collapsed and filtered. For each sample, productive Simpson clonality was calculated as the square root of Simpson's diversity index across productive rearrangements. TCRdb carries this immuneACCESS record with in-frame sequences only. Its versions omit some clonotypes, under half of them owing to an unresolved V gene in the studies checked, with the rest unexplained. The V and J calls and clone size are taken from that table; D and trimming were inferred from the DNA. The sample table shows roughly 100,000 clones, and about 90% are seen once. More than 5.5% of the sample is in the top ten clones.

Each collaborating institution followed its own protocols to collect whole blood in K2EDTA tubes. For TCRbeta analysis, collaborators shipped samples in one of three forms: frozen whole blood, isolated PBMCs, or DNA extracted from either of those sample types. According to the germline V gene, CDR1 reads MDHEN and CDR2 reads SYDVKM. The CDR3 measures 15 amino acids from cysteine to phenylalanine. The read is trimmed to its CDR3 DNA, 45 bases read in frame from base 1. V lost 4 bases and J lost 4 bases, and the count of bases not matched to a germline gene is 3. Note on this clone: Its antigen target is currently unknown. Qualities for individual bases were not recorded, and no much larger clone is one base off.

This clonotype was obtained from a human donor in a cohort sampled during active COVID-19. Sequenced input: peripheral blood. This chain is built from TRBV28 and TRBJ2-5, with TRBD2 matching 13 junction bases. The CDR3 is CASSSRTSGRETQYF. The nucleotides are TGTGCCAGCAGTTCGCGGACTAGCGGGAGAGAGACCCAGTACTTC.